The sequence of this T cell receptor beta chain was determined in a study of blood T cell repertoires in COVID-19. Study-level background: Specimens from acute and convalescent COVID-19 originated in the United States, Italy and Spain.

TCRdb's copy holds only in-frame clones and misses some; the assay was immunoSEQ multiplex PCR. The table lists a few hundred thousand clones, roughly 90% of them singletons. Trimming cost V 4 bases and J 4 bases, with 20 bases left between them. CDR1 is MNHNS and CDR2 is SASEGT in the germline V gene. CDR3 length equals 17 residues. V gene TRBV6-1 combines with J gene TRBJ1-5; a possible D gene is TRBD1 (6 bases). The specimen was peripheral blood. This TCR came from a man aged 60 to 75 with acute or convalescent COVID-19. The CDR3 here is CASSGHRETLGNQPQHF. For the CDR3, the DNA is TGTGCCAGCAGTGGGCACAGGGAGACATTAGGAAATCAGCCCCAGCATTTT.